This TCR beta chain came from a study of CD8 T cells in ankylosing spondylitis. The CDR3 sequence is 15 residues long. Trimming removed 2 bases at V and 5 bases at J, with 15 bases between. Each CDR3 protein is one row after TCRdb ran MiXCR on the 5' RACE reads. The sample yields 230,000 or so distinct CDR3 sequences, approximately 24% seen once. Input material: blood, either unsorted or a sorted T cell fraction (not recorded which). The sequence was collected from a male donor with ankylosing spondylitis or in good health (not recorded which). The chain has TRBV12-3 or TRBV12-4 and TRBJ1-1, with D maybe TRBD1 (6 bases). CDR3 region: CASSLTGTQGTEAFF. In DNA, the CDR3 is TGTGCCAGCAGTTTAACCGGGACTCAGGGGACTGAAGCTTTCTTT.